These T cell receptor beta chains were read from a single sample in a study of beta chain features in type 1 diabetes. The protocol was immunoSEQ multiplex PCR, while the TCRdb copy is restricted to in-frame clones and leaves out a portion. The sample holds 850,000 to 900,000 clones, about a sixth seen once. The sequenced material came from naive CD4+ T cells from blood. The receptors originated from a woman between 18 and 30 years old in good health. The CDR3 runs from the conserved cysteine through the conserved F or W. Fields, in order: V gene, D gene, J gene, clone size, CDR3 DNA, CDR3 protein. D genes are given only for firm matches. Only some rows state a clone size, as once, few, many or a class for expanded clones.

TRBV2	TRBD1	TRBJ2-1	few	TGTGCCAGCAGTGGGGGACAGGGATCCTACAATGAGCAGTTCTTC	CASSGGQGSYNEQFF
TRBV13	TRBD2	TRBJ2-5	NA	TGTGCCAGCAGTGGACTAGCGGGAGATAGAGAGACCCAGTACTTC	CASSGLAGDRETQYF
TRBV29-1	NA	TRBJ2-1	few	TGCAGCGCTCCGCCCCAGGAGTCCTACAATGAGCAGTTCTTC	CSAPPQESYNEQFF
TRBV4-3	NA	TRBJ1-2	few	TGCGCCAGCAGCCAAGATGGCAGGGCCTCAAACTATGGCTACACCTTC	CASSQDGRASNYGYTF
TRBV4-2	TRBD2	TRBJ2-7	few	TGTGCCAGCAGCCAAAGCGGGAGGGACTACGAGCAGTACTTC	CASSQSGRDYEQYF
TRBV29-1	NA	TRBJ1-2	few	TGCAGCGTTGGAGAGGGTTATGGCTACACCTTC	CSVGEGYGYTF
TRBV29-1	TRBD1	TRBJ1-2	few	TGCAGCGTTTCCAAGACAGGGAGCTATGGCTACACCTTC	CSVSKTGSYGYTF
TRBV28	NA	TRBJ2-3	NA	TGTGCCAGCAGTTTTACGGGGACACTACCCACAGATACGCAGTATTTT	CASSFTGTLPTDTQYF
TRBV7-2	TRBD1	TRBJ2-7	few	TGTGCCAGCAGCTTAAGGGACAGGGGCTACACGGTCTCCTACGAGCAGTACTTC	CASSLRDRGYTVSYEQYF
TRBV28	TRBD1	TRBJ1-5	NA	TGTGCCAGCAGTTTGGGGGACAGGGGGAGTCAGCCCCAGCATTTT	CASSLGDRGSQPQHF
TRBV7-3	NA	TRBJ2-1	NA	TGTGCCAGCAGCTTATCCTCCGACAGCTACCACAATGAGCAGTTCTTC	CASSLSSDSYHNEQFF
TRBV7-2	NA	TRBJ2-2	NA	TGTGCCAGCAGGCCCCAGTCTGGAACCGGGGAGCTGTTTTTT	CASRPQSGTGELFF
TRBV5-6	TRBD1	TRBJ1-2	NA	TGTGCCAGCAGCTTGGACAGGGGCTTCTATGGCTACACCTTC	CASSLDRGFYGYTF
TRBV4-3	TRBD1	TRBJ1-2	few	TGCGCCAGCAGCCAACTTACAGGGGGGCTTGGCTACACCTTC	CASSQLTGGLGYTF
TRBV19	TRBD2	TRBJ2-5	few	TGTGCCAGTAAACGGCAACTAGCGGGAAAGGAGACCCAGTACTTC	CASKRQLAGKETQYF
TRBV18	NA	TRBJ1-4	NA	TGTGCCAGCTCACCTCGATCCGATAATGAAAAACTGTTTTTT	CASSPRSDNEKLFF
TRBV29-1	NA	TRBJ2-7	few	TGCAGCGTTGTCAGCGAGGTCCCTCCCGAGCAGTACTTC	CSVVSEVPPEQYF
TRBV7-3	NA	TRBJ2-1	few	TGTGCCAGCAGCTTAAGCCCCGACAATGAGCAGTTCTTC	CASSLSPDNEQFF
TRBV19	NA	TRBJ2-1	few	TGTGCCAGTAGCTCCCAGAGCGCCCCTCCCACCGAGCAGTTCTTC	CASSSQSAPPTEQFF
TRBV7-9	NA	TRBJ1-3	NA	TGTGCCAGCAGCTTTCCAGTTGTTGGAAACACCATATATTTT	CASSFPVVGNTIYF
TRBV2	NA	TRBJ2-3	few	TGTGCCAGCAGGCTGGGGACAACAGATACGCAGTATTTT	CASRLGTTDTQYF
TRBV5-1	TRBD1	TRBJ2-2	few	TGCGCCAGCAGTTTTCAACAGGGGCCGCGTGTCACCGGGGAGCTGTTTTTT	CASSFQQGPRVTGELFF
TRBV28	TRBD2	TRBJ2-1	NA	TGTGCCAGCAGTTCGGGGACTAGCGGGATGAATGAGCAGTTCTTC	CASSSGTSGMNEQFF
TRBV7-8	TRBD2	TRBJ2-4	NA	TGTGCCAGCAGCCCCCGGGGACTAGCGGGAGTAGCCAAAAACATTCAGTACTTC	CASSPRGLAGVAKNIQYF
TRBV4-1	NA	TRBJ1-5	NA	TGCGCCAGCAGCCAAGGGTCCCAGATACAGCCCCAGCATTTT	CASSQGSQIQPQHF
TRBV7-8	TRBD1	TRBJ2-6	few	TGTGCCAGCAGTTACGAAACTCCGGGACAGAAGTCTGGGGCCAACGTCCTGACTTTC	CASSYETPGQKSGANVLTF
TRBV6-4	NA	TRBJ2-2	few	TGTGCCAGCAGTAGGGAATGGACCGGGGAGCTGTTTTTT	CASSREWTGELFF
TRBV2	NA	TRBJ2-2	NA	TGTGCCAGCAGTTACGACAGGGGGCCGAGCGGGGGGCCGCTGTTTTTT	CASSYDRGPSGGPLFF
TRBV4-3	NA	TRBJ2-3	few	TGCGCCAGCAGCCAAGAGCGAAACAGGGTGGCAGATACGCAGTATTTT	CASSQERNRVADTQYF
TRBV13	NA	TRBJ1-4	few	TGTGCCAGCAGCTTTCGAAAGGTGGTTGCTAATGAAAAACTGTTTTTT	CASSFRKVVANEKLFF
TRBV15	TRBD1	TRBJ1-5	once	TGTGCCACCAGCACAGGGGGTTTCGGTAATCAGCCCCAGCATTTT	CATSTGGFGNQPQHF
TRBV4-3	NA	TRBJ1-6	NA	TGCGCCAGCAGCCACAGCCCAGCTGAAAATTCACCCCTCCACTTT	CASSHSPAENSPLHF
TRBV6-1	TRBD2	TRBJ2-7	few	TGTGCCAGCAGCGTACTAGCGGGGACCTACGAGCAGTACTTC	CASSVLAGTYEQYF
TRBV11-2	TRBD2	TRBJ2-7	NA	TGTGCCAGCAGCTTAGGGGGGTTAGCGGGAGGATCCTACGAGCAGTACTTC	CASSLGGLAGGSYEQYF
TRBV4-3	TRBD1	TRBJ2-7	few	TGCGCCAGCAGCCAAGATTTGTCAGGGGGCTACGAGCAGTACTTC	CASSQDLSGGYEQYF
TRBV7-8	NA	TRBJ2-2	few	TGTGCCAGCAGCTTATTATCCGCCTGGGGAAGAGACACCGGGGAGCTGTTTTTT	CASSLLSAWGRDTGELFF
TRBV2	NA	TRBJ1-2	few	TGTGCCAGCAGTGTAGAGTATCGGCATGGCTACACCTTC	CASSVEYRHGYTF
TRBV13	NA	TRBJ2-7	NA	TGTGCCAGCAGGTATTCAGGATACGAGCAGTACTTC	CASRYSGYEQYF
TRBV5-6	NA	TRBJ1-2	few	TGTGCCAGCAGCTTGGTAGGCAGCCGCTACACCTTC	CASSLVGSRYTF
TRBV18	NA	TRBJ2-1	few	TGTGCCAGCTCGCTGAATTCAGGGACCTCCTACAATGAGCAGTTCTTC	CASSLNSGTSYNEQFF
TRBV18	NA	TRBJ2-7	few	TGTGCCAGCTCACCATTGGTCGAGCAGTACTTC	CASSPLVEQYF
TRBV28	NA	TRBJ2-3	NA	TGTGCCAGCAGTTTCCATACCCGTGTTGGGCAGTATTTT	CASSFHTRVGQYF
TRBV7-2	TRBD2	TRBJ2-1	NA	TGTGCCAGCAGCTTATTCGCGGCGGGAGGCAATGAGCAGTTCTTC	CASSLFAAGGNEQFF
TRBV12-5	NA	TRBJ1-1	few	TGTGCTAGTGGTTTGGTAGAGAACACTGAAGCTTTCTTT	CASGLVENTEAFF
TRBV6-1	NA	TRBJ2-3	NA	TGTGCCAGCCGGAAGAATCTAGCAGGTGATACGCAGTATTTT	CASRKNLAGDTQYF
TRBV28	TRBD1	TRBJ2-1	NA	TGTGCCAGCAGTGCCTTACAGGGGAGTCAGTACAATGAGCAGTTCTTC	CASSALQGSQYNEQFF
TRBV6-5	NA	TRBJ1-1	NA	TGTGCCAGCAGCAAGGGACCTGAAGCTTTCTTT	CASSKGPEAFF
TRBV4-2	NA	TRBJ2-1	few	TGTGCCAGCAGCCAAGAATTACAGCCCAGATACAATGAGCAGTTCTTC	CASSQELQPRYNEQFF